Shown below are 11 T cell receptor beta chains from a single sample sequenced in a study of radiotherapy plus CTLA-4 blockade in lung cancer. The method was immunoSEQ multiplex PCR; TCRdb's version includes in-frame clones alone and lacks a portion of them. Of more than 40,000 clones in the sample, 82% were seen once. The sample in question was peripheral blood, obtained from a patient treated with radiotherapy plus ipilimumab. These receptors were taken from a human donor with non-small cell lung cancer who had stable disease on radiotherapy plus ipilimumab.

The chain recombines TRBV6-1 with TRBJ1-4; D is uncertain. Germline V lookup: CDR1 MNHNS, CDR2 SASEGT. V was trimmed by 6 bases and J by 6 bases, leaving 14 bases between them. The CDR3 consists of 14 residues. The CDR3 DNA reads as TGTGCCAGCAGGAGAGGTAGTCGTGATGAAAAACTGTTTTTT. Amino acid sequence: CASRRGSRDEKLFF.

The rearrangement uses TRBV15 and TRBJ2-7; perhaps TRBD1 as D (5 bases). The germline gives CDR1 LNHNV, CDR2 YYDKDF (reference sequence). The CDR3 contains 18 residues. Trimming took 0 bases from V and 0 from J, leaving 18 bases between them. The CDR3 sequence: CATSRDPAGQMVSYEQYF. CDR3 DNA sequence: TGTGCCACCAGCAGAGATCCGGCAGGGCAAATGGTCTCCTACGAGCAGTACTTC.

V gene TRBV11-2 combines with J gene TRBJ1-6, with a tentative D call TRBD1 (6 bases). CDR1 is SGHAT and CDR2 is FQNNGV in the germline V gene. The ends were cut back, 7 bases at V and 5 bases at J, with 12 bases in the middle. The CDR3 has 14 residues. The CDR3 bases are TGTGCCAGCACCGTGACAGGTGATAATTCACCCCTCCACTTT. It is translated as CASTVTGDNSPLHF.

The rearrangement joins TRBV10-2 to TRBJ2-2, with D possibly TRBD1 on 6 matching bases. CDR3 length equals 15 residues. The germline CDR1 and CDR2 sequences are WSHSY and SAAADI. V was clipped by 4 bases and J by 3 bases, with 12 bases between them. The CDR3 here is CASSAPGGHTGELFF. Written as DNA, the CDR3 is TGCGCCAGCAGTGCCCCTGGGGGCCACACCGGGGAGCTGTTTTTT.

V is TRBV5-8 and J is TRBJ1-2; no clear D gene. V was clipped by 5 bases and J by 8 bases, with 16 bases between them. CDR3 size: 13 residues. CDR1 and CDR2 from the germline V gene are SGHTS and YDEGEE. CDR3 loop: CASSFDTRTGYTF. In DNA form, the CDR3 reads TGTGCCAGCAGTTTTGACACACGAACAGGCTACACCTTC.

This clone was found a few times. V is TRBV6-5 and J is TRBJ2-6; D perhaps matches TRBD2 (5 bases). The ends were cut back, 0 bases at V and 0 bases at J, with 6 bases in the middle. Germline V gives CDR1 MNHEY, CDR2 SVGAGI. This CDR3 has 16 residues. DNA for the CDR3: TGTGCCAGCAGTTACTCGAGCGGCTCTGGGGCCAACGTCCTGACTTTC. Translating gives CASSYSSGSGANVLTF.

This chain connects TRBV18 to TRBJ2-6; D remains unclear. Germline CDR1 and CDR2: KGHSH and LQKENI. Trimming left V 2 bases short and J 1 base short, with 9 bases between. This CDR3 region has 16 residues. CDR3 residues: CASSPDLRSGANVLTF. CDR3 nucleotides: TGTGCCAGCTCACCAGATCTGCGATCTGGGGCCAACGTCCTGACTTTC.

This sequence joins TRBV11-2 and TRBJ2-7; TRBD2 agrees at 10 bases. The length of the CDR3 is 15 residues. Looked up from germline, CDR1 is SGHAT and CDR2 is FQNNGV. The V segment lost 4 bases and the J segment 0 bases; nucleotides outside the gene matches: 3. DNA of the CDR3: TGTGCCAGCAGCTACGGACTAGCGGACTCCTACGAGCAGTACTTC. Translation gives CASSYGLADSYEQYF. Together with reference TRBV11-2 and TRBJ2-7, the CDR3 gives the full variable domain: EAGVAQSPRYKIIEKRQSVAFWCNPISGHATLYWYQQILGQGPKLLIQFQNNGVVDDSQLPKDRFSAERLKGVDSTLKIQPAKLEDSAVYLCASSYGLADSYEQYFGPGTRLTVT.

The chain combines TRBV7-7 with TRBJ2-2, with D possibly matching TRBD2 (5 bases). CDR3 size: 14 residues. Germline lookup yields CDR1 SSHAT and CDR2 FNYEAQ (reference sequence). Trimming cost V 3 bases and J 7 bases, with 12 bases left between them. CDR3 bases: TGTGCCAGCAGCTTCTTGTCACGGGACGGGGAGCTGTTTTTT. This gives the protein CASSFLSRDGELFF.

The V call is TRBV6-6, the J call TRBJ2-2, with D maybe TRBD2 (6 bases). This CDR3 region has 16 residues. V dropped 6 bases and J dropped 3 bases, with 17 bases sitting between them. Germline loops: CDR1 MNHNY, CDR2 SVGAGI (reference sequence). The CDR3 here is CASSQRRVGDTGELFF. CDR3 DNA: TGTGCCAGCAGCCAACGGAGGGTAGGGGACACCGGGGAGCTGTTTTTT.

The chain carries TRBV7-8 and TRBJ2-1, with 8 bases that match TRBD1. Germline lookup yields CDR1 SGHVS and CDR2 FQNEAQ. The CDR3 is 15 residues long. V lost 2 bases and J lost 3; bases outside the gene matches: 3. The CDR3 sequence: CASSLQGAYYNEQFF. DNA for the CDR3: TGTGCCAGCAGCTTACAGGGGGCATACTACAATGAGCAGTTCTTC.